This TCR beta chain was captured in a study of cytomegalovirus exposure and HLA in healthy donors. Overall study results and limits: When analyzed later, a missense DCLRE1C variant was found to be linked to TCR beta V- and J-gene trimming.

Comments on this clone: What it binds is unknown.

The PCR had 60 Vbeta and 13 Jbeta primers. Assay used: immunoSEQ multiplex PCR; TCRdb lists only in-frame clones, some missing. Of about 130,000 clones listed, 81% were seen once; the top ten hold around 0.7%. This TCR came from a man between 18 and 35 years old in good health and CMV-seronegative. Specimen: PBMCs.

CDR3 loop: CASRDVQGSGNTIYF. The CDR3 DNA sequence: TGTGCCAGCAGGGACGTCCAGGGATCTGGAAACACCATATATTTT. The genes are TRBV6-1 and TRBJ1-3; tentatively, D is TRBD1 (5 bases). Germline values: CDR1 MNHNS, CDR2 SASEGT. Trimming left V 6 bases short and J 1 base short, with 13 bases between. CDR3 length: 15 residues.